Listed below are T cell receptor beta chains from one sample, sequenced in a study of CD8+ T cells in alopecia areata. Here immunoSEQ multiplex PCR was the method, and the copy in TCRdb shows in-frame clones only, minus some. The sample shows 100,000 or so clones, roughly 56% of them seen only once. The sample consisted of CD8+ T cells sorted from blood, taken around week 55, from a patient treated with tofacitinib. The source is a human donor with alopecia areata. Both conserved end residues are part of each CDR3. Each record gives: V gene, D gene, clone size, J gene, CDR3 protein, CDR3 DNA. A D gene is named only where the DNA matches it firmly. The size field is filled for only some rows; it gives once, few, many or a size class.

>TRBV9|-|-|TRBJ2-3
CASSVTLATDTQYF
TGTGCCAGCAGCGTAACACTAGCTACAGATACGCAGTATTTT
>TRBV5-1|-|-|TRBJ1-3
CASSLRTAQDATIYF
TGCGCCAGCAGCTTGAGGACAGCTCAGGACGCCACCATATATTTT
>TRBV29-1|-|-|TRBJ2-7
CSVEGEYSYEQYF
TGCAGCGTTGAGGGGGAGTACTCCTACGAGCAGTACTTC
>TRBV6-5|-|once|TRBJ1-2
CASSQTPDGNYGYTF
TGTGCCAGCAGCCAAACACCCGACGGAAACTATGGCTACACCTTC
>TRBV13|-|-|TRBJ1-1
CASSGLRGRPNTEAFF
TGTGCCAGCAGTGGTCTCCGGGGCAGGCCGAACACTGAAGCTTTCTTT
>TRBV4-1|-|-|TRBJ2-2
CASSYTRGLGGELFF
TGCGCCAGCAGCTACACCAGGGGTTTGGGCGGGGAGCTGTTTTTT
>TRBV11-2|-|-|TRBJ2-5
CASSTRGDGQETQYF
TGTGCCAGCAGCACCAGAGGGGACGGCCAAGAGACCCAGTACTTC
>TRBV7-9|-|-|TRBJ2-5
CASCRDIKQETQYF
TGTGCCAGCTGCCGGGACATAAAGCAAGAGACCCAGTACTTC
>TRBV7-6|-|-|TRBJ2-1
CASSYGGINNEQFF
TGTGCCAGCAGTTACGGGGGAATAAACAATGAGCAGTTCTTC
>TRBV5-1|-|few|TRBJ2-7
CASSPPDSYEQYF
TGCGCCAGCAGTCCTCCTGACTCCTACGAGCAGTACTTC
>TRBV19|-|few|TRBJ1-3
CASTPSSSGNTIYF
TGTGCCAGTACCCCTTCCAGCTCTGGAAACACCATATATTTT
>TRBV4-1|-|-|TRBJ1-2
CASSQDAQYYGYTF
TGCGCCAGCAGCCAAGATGCCCAGTACTATGGCTACACCTTC
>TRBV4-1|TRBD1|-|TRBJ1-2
CASSPGTGDYGYTF
TGCGCCAGCAGCCCCGGGACAGGGGACTATGGCTACACCTTC
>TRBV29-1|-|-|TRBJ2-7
CSVLQGYEQYF
TGCAGCGTCTTACAGGGATACGAGCAGTACTTC
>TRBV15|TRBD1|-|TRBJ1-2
CATSGQGAAGYTF
TGTGCCACCAGCGGACAGGGGGCGGCTGGCTACACCTTC
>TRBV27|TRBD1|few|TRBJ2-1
CASSEQGAGNEQFF
TGTGCCAGCAGCGAACAGGGGGCGGGCAATGAGCAGTTCTTC
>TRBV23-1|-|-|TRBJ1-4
CASSQPLPRPTEKLFF
TGCGCCAGCAGTCAACCCTTACCTCGTCCGACTGAAAAACTGTTTTTT
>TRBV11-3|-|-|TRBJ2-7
CASSLPTREQYF
TGTGCCAGCAGCTTACCCACGAGGGAGCAGTACTTC
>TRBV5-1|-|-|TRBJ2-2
CASSLAGGAGELFF
TGCGCCAGCAGCTTGGCCGGTGGAGCCGGGGAGCTGTTTTTT
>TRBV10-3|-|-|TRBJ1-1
CAISESMAGGYTEAFF
TGTGCCATCAGTGAGTCTATGGCTGGGGGGTACACTGAAGCTTTCTTT
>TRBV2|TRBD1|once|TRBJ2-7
CASSAMGTGSYEQYF
TGTGCCAGCAGTGCAATGGGGACAGGGAGTTACGAGCAGTACTTC
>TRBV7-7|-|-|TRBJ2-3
CASSHESTDTQYF
TGTGCTAGCAGCCACGAATCCACAGATACGCAGTATTTT
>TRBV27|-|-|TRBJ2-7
CASSPGGYSFYEQYF
TGTGCCAGCAGTCCGGGCGGGTACAGTTTCTACGAGCAGTACTTC
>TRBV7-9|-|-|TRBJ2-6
CASSHAEPGANVLTF
TGTGCCAGCAGCCACGCTGAACCAGGGGCCAACGTCCTGACTTTC
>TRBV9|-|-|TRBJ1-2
CASSAHPQVLRGYTF
TGTGCCAGCAGCGCTCACCCGCAGGTGTTGAGGGGCTACACCTTC
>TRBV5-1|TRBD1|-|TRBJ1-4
CASSGDRGIANEKLFF
TGCGCCAGCAGCGGGGACAGGGGAATTGCTAATGAAAAACTGTTTTTT
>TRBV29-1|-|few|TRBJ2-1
CSVGKWDEQFF
TGCAGCGTTGGAAAGTGGGATGAGCAGTTCTTC